This T cell receptor beta chain emerged from a study of blood T cell repertoires in COVID-19. Study-level background: There were acute and convalescent COVID-19 samples, and they came from the United States, Italy and Spain. The cDNA or gDNA used as material had been derived from T cells, B-cell-depleted T cells, or PBMCs.

The CDR3 consists of 13 residues. Germline V gene sequence: CDR1 MNHEY, CDR2 SVGAGI. The germline V and J ends were trimmed by 6 bases and 4 bases, with 12 bases remaining between them. Authors' data handling: Cell counts per sample came from amplifying reference gene primers. Method: immunoSEQ multiplex PCR; TCRdb's copy keeps in-frame clones and lacks some. Clone size and V and J calls were adopted from that table, with D and trimming inferred from the DNA. The sample lists roughly 200,000 clones, about three quarters occurring once. The source material was peripheral blood. This rearrangement joins TRBV6-5 to TRBJ1-1; D possibly corresponds to TRBD1 (5 bases). This clonotype originated in a woman of 80 years or more with active or convalescent COVID-19. CDR3 sequence: CASSRVGATEAFF. CDR3 DNA: TGTGCCAGCAGCCGAGTAGGGGCCACTGAAGCTTTCTTT.